This record concerns one T cell receptor (beta chain) sequence. Sequencing was performed with immunoSEQ multiplex PCR; in TCRdb, only in-frame clones are kept and a portion is missing. Of more than 80,000 clones listed, 75% to 95% were seen once; the top ten hold less than 2%. The data belong to a study of T cell changes during pregnancy in multiple sclerosis. V was clipped by 4 bases and J by 7 bases, with 14 bases between them. The V gene's germline CDR1 is GTSNPN and CDR2 SVGIG (reference sequence). The CDR3 contains 14 residues. The specimen comprised peripheral blood, sampled before pregnancy. This chain uses TRBV30 with TRBJ1-6; no clear D gene. This sequence was found in a female donor with multiple sclerosis, enrolled in a pregnancy study. The CDR3 loop is CAWKGGIGNSPLHF. The CDR3 bases are TGTGCCTGGAAGGGAGGGATCGGAAATTCACCCCTCCACTTT.